These T cell receptor beta chains were read from a single sample in a study of cytomegalovirus exposure and HLA in healthy donors. The protocol was immunoSEQ multiplex PCR, while the TCRdb copy is restricted to in-frame clones and leaves out a portion. The sample has around 200,000 clones; approximately 86% are singletons. The material sequenced was PBMCs. These receptors were obtained from a woman in her 30s in good health and CMV-seronegative. CDR3s leave out the opening cysteine and the closing phenylalanine or tryptophan. The order of the fields is J gene, V gene, CDR3 protein.

TRBJ2-3 | TRBV7-3 | ASSLSLAGGTDTQY
TRBJ2-4 | TRBV30 | AWRAPGENIQY
TRBJ1-1 | TRBV7-8 | ASSLVGDTEAF
TRBJ2-7 | TRBV2 | AISMSEGYEQY
TRBJ2-3 | TRBV9 | ASSAGQNFVDTQY
TRBJ1-4 | TRBV29-1 | SVEKAGIGEKLF
TRBJ2-7 | TRBV11-2 | ASSLTGYEQY
TRBJ2-7 | TRBV6-5 | ASRTSGSYEQY
TRBJ2-7 | TRBV6-5 | ASSYSYGTRRIEQY
TRBJ2-3 | TRBV7-9 | ASSLGAGGSDTQY
TRBJ2-1 | TRBV7-2 | ASSLGDRVGNEQF
TRBJ1-2 | TRBV5-4 | ASSLAAVLGGYT
TRBJ2-2 | TRBV5-1 | ASSSGVRSTGELF
TRBJ2-7 | TRBV28 | ASSLLSGLSSYEQY
TRBJ1-5 | TRBV28 | ASNTKNQPQH
TRBJ2-7 | TRBV10-3 | AINSGGAPYEQY
TRBJ1-5 | TRBV28 | ASIHPPGVRSVYNQPQH
TRBJ2-1 | TRBV5-6 | ASSLFYEQF
TRBJ1-2 | TRBV7-9 | ASSPPGVRYT
TRBJ1-2 | TRBV28 | ASIRSGVSGYT
TRBJ1-5 | TRBV6-6 | ASSYFGTVSQH
TRBJ1-4 | TRBV2 | ASSEQGLEKLF
TRBJ2-2 | TRBV2 | ASSEGLANTGELF
TRBJ2-7 | TRBV5-4 | ASSLSTSGMIEQY
TRBJ1-1 | TRBV6-6 | AARSTAMNTEAF
TRBJ2-5 | TRBV28 | ASSSSRPETQY
TRBJ2-2 | TRBV19 | ASSKTSGRARGGELF
TRBJ2-2 | TRBV29-1 | SVGTGYTGELF
TRBJ2-7 | TRBV5-8 | ASSFDTGSSYEQY
TRBJ2-7 | TRBV5-1 | ASSLPSGGSNEQY
TRBJ1-1 | TRBV5-1 | ASSWDRANTEAF
TRBJ2-3 | TRBV28 | ASWHRDADTQY
TRBJ2-5 | TRBV15 | ATSRVTGETQY
TRBJ2-1 | TRBV6-1 | ASSVPGQANEQF
TRBJ2-2 | TRBV19 | ASNQMNTGELF
TRBJ2-5 | TRBV5-1 | ASSLVANQETQY
TRBJ1-5 | TRBV6-5 | ASRTAGGQPQH
TRBJ1-5 | TRBV13 | ASSKGQGRSQPQH
TRBJ2-1 | TRBV7-2 | AGSLVGTRYEQF
TRBJ2-1 | TRBV5-1 | ASRLAGGPDEQF
TRBJ2-1 | TRBV6-5 | ASSSQRELEQF
TRBJ1-3 | TRBV25-1 | ASSEYGTGAGNTIY
TRBJ1-5 | TRBV5-6 | ASSRLTGGLSNQPQH